These 6 T cell receptor beta chains share one sample of origin, sequenced in a study of blood T cell dynamics during melanoma immunotherapy (TCRdb year 2020). The library was produced with the immunoSEQ multiplex PCR assay. TCRdb stores this immuneACCESS table with in-frame sequences only. Part of the clones is absent; in the studies checked, under half of the shortfall reflects unresolved V genes, and no reason is known for the rest. The sample profile shows over 15,000 clones; nearly 90% of them were found once. The top ten clones comprise approximately 8% of the sample. The sample's time point label, in plain terms: week 3, after first cycle of checkpoint inhibitor. The material sequenced was blood, taken from a patient treated with checkpoint blockade. The receptors stem from a human donor with melanoma.

The chain has TRBV28 and TRBJ2-1, with 7 positions matching TRBD2. Losses at the gene ends were 5 bases for V and 1 base for J; bases not matched to a gene: 8. The CDR3 loop spans 16 amino acids. In germline, CDR1 is MDHEN, CDR2 SYDVKM. The CDR3 loop reads CASSALLAFSYNEQFF. CDR3 DNA: TGTGCCAGCAGTGCCCTACTAGCGTTTTCCTACAATGAGCAGTTCTTC.

The J gene is TRBJ2-3, the V gene TRBV6-5; 7 bases are a match to TRBD2. The CDR3 spans 13 residues. Per germline, CDR1 MNHEY and CDR2 SVGAGI. With V trimmed by 11 bases and J by 6 bases, 11 bases remained unmatched. The CDR3 loop reads CASYGGRGDTQYF. CDR3 in DNA: TGTGCCTCCTATGGCGGGAGAGGGGATACGCAGTATTTT.

The chain combines TRBV28 with TRBJ2-2, with 8 bases identical to TRBD1. Germline loops: CDR1 MDHEN, CDR2 SYDVKM. The V gene end was trimmed by 1 base and the J gene end by 5 bases; junction bases not matched to a gene: 3. The CDR3 consists of 15 residues. Written as DNA, the CDR3 is TGTGCCAGCAGTTTATTCAGGGGGCTGACCGGGGAGCTGTTTTTT. It specifies CASSLFRGLTGELFF.

V is TRBV5-1 and J is TRBJ2-4; unclear D gene. Germline V lookup: CDR1 SGHRS, CDR2 YFSETQ. Trimming removed 0 bases at V and 3 bases at J, with 10 bases between. The CDR3 sequence is 15 residues long. CDR3 in amino acids: CASSLVPLGKNIQYF. CDR3 bases: TGCGCCAGCAGCTTGGTCCCGCTGGGCAAAAACATTCAGTACTTC.

This clone was detected only a few times. The chain couples TRBV19 to TRBJ2-7; the match to TRBD2 covers 13 bases. The CDR3 totals 17 residues. With 4 bases clipped from V and 0 bases from J, the junction kept 6 bases outside the gene matches. CDR1 and CDR2 (germline): LNHDA, SQIVND (reference sequence). The CDR3 DNA follows: TGTGCCAGTAGTACGGGACTAGCGGGGCCGAGCTCCTACGAGCAGTACTTC. Its protein is CASSTGLAGPSSYEQYF.

The chain couples TRBV18 to TRBJ1-1; D is uncertain. There are 13 residues in the CDR3. V shed 3 bases and J shed 0 bases, with 5 bases lying between them. Looked up from germline, CDR1 is KGHSH and CDR2 is LQKENI. This CDR3 reads CASSPLMNTEAFF. DNA for the CDR3: TGTGCCAGCTCACCCCTTATGAACACTGAAGCTTTCTTT.